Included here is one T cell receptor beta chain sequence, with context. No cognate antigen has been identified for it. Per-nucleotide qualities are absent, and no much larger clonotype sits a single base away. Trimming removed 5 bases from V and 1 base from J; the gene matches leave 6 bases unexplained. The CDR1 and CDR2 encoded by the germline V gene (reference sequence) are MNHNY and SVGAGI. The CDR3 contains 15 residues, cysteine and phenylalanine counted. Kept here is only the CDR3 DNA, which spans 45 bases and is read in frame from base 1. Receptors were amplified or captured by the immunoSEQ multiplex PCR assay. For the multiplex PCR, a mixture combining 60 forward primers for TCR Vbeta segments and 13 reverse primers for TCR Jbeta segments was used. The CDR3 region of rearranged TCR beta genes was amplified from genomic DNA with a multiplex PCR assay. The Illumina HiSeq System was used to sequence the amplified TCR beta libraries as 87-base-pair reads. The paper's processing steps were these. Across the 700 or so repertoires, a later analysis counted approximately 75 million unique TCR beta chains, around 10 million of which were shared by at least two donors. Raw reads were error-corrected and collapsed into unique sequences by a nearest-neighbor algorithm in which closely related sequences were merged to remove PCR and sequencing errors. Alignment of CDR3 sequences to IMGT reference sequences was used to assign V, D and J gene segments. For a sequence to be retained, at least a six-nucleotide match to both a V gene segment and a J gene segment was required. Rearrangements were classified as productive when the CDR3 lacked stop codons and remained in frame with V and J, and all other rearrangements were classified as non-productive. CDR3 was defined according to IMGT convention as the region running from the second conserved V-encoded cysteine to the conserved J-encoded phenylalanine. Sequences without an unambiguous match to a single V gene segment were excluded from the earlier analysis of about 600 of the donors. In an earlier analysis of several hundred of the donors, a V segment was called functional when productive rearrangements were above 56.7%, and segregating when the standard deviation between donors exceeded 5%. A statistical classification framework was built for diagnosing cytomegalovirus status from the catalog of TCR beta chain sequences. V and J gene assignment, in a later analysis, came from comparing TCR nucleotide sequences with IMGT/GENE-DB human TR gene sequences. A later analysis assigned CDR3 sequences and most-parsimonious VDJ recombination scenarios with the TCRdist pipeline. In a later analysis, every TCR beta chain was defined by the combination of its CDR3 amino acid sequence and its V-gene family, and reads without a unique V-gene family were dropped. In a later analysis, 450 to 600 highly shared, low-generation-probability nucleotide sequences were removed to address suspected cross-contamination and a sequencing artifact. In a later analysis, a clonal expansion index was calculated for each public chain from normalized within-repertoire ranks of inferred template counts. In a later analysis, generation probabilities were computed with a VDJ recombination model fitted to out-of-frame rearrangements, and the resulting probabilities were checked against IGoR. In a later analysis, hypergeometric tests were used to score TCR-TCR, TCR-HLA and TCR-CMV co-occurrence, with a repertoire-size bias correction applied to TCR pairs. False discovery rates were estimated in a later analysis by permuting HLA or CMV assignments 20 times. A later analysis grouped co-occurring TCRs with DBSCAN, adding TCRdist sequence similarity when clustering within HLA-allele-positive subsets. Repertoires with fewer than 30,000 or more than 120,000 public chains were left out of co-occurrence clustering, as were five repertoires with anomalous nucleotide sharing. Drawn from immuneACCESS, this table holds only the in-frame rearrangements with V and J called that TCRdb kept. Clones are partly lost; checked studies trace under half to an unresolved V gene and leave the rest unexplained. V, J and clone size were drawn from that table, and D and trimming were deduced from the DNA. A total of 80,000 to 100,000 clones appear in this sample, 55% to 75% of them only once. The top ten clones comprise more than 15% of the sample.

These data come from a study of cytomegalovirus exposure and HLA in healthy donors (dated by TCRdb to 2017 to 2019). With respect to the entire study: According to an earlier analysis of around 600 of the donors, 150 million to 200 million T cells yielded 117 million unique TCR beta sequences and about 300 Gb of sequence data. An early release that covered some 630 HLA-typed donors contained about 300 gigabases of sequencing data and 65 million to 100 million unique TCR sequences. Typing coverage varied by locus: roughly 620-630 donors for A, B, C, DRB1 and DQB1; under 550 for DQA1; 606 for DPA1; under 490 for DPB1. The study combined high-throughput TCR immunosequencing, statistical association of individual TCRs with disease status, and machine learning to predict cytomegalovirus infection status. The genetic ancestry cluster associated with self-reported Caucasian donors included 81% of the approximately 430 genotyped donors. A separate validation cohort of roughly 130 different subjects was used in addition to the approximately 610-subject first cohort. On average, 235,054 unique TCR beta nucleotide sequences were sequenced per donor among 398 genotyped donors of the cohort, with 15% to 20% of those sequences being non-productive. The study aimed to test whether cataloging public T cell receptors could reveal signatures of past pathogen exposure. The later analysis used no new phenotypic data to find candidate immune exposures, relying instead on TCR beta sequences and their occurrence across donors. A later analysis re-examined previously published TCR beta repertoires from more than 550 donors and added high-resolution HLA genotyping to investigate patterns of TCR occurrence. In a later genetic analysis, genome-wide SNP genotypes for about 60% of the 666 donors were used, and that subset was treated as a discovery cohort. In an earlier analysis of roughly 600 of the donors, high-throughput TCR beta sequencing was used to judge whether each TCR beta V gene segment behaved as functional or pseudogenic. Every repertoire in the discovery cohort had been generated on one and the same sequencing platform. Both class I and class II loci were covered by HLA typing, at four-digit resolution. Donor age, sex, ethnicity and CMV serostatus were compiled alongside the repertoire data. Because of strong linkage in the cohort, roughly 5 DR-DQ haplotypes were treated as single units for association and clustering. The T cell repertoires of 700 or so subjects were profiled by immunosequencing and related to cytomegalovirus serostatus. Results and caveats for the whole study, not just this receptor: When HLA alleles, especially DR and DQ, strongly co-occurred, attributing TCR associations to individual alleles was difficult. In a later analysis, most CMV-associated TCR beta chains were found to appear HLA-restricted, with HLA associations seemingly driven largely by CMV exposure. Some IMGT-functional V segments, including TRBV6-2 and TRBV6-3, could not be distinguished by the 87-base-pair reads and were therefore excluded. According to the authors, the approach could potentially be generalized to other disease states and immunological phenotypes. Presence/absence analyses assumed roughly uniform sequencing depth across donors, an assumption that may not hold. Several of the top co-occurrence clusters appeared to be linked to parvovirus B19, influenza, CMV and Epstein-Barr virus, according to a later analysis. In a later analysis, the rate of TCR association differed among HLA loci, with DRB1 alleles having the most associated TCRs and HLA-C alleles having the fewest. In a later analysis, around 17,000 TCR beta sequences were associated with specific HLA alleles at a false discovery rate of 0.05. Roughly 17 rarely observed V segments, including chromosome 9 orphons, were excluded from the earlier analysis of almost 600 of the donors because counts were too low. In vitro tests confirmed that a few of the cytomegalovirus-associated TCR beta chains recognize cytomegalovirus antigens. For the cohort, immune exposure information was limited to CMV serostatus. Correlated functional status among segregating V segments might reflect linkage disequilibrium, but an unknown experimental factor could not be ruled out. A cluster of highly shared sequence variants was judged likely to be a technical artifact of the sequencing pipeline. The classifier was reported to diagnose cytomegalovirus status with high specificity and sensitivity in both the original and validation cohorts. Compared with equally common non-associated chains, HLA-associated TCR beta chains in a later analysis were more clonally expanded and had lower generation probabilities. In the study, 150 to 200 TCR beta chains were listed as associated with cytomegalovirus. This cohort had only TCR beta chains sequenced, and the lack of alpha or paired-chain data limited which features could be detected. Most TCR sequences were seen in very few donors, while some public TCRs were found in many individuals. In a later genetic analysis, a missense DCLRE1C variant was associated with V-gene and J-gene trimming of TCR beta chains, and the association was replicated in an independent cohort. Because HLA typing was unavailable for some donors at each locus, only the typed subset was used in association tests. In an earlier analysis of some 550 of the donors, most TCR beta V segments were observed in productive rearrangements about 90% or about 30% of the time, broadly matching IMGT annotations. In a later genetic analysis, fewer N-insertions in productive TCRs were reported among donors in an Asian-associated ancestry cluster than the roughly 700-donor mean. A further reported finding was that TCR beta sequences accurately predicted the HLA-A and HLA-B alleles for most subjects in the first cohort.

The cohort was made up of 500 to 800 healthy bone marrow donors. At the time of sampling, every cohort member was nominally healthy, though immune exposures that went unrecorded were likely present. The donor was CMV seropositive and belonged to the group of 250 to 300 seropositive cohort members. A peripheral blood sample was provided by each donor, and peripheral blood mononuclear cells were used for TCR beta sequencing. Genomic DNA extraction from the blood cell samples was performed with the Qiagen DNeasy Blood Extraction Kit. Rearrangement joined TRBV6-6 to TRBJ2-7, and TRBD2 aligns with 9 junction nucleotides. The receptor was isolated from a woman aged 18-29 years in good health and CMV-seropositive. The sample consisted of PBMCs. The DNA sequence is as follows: TGTGCCAGCAGTAAACTAGCGGGCCTTTCCTACGAGCAGTACTTC. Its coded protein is CASSKLAGLSYEQYF.